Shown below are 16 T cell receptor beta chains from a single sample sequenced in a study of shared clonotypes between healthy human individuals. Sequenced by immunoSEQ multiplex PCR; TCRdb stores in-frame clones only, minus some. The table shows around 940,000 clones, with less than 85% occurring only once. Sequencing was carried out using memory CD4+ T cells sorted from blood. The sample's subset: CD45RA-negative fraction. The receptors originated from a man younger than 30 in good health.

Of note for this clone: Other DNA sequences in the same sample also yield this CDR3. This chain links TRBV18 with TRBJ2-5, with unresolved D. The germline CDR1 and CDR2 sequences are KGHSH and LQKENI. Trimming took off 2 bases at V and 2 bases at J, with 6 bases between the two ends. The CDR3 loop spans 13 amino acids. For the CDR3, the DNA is TGTGCCAGCTCACCAAGGCAGCAAGAGACCCAGTACTTC. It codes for CASSPRQQETQYF. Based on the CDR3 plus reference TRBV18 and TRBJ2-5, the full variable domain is NAGVMQNPRHLVRRRGQEARLRCSPMKGHSHVYWYRQLPEEGLKFMVYLQKENIIDESGMPKERFSAEFPKEGPSILRIQQVVRGDSAAYFCASSPRQQETQYFGPGTRLLVL.

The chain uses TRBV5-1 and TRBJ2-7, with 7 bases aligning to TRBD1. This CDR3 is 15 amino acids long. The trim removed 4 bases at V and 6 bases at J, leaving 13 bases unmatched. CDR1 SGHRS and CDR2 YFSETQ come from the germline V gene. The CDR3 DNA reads TGCGCCAGCAGCCCATCGACAGGGTTTCTAGCCGAGCAGTACTTC. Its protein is CASSPSTGFLAEQYF. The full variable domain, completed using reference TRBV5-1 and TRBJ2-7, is KAGVTQTPRYLIKTRGQQVTLSCSPISGHRSVSWYQQTPGQGLQFLFEYFSETQRNKGNFPGRFSGRQFSNSRSEMNVSTLELGDSALYLCASSPSTGFLAEQYFGPGTRLTVT.

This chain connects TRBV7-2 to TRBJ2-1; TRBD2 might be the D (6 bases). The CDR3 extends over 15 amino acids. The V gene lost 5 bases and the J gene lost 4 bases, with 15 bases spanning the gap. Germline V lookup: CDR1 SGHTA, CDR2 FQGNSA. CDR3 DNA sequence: TGTGCCAGCAGCCGATCCCGGGACTTTTACAATGAGCAGTTCTTC. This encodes CASSRSRDFYNEQFF.

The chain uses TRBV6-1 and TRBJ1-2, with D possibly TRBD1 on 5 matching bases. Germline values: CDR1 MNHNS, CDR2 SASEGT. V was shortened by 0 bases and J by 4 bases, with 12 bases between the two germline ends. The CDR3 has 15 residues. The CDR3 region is CASSEASRDLYGYTF. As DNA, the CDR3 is TGTGCCAGCAGTGAAGCGAGTAGGGACCTCTATGGCTACACCTTC.

CDR3 in amino acids: CASSMGQGSYNSPLHF. CDR3 DNA sequence: TGTGCCAGCAGTATGGGACAGGGGTCCTATAATTCACCCCTCCACTTT. The rearrangement uses TRBV27 and TRBJ1-6; 10 positions match TRBD1. Germline CDR1 reads MNHEY; CDR2 reads SMNVEV (reference sequence). Trimming took 5 bases from V and 1 from J; bases not matched to a gene: 2. CDR3 length: 16 residues.

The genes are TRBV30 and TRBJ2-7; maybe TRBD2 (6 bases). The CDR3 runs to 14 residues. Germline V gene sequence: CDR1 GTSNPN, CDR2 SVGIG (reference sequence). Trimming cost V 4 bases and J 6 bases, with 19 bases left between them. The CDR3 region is CAWTKGGVTFEQYF. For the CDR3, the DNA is TGTGCCTGGACCAAAGGAGGGGTCACCTTCGAGCAGTACTTC.

The CDR3 sequence is CASSYPQGYEQFF. CDR3 sequence (DNA): TGTGCCAGCAGTTACCCCCAGGGGTATGAGCAGTTCTTC. The V gene is TRBV6-6, the J gene TRBJ2-1, with D tentatively TRBD1 (6 bases). V was shortened by 2 bases and J by 8 bases, with 10 bases between the two germline ends. The length of the CDR3 is 13 residues. The germline V gene has CDR1 MNHNY and CDR2 SVGAGI (reference sequence).

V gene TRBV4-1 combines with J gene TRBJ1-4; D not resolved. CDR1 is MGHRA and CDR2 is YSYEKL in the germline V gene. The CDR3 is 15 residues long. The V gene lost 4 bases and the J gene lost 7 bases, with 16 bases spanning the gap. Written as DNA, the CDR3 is TGCGCCAGCAGCCGTAGTTGGGCTGCGAGTGAAAAACTGTTTTTT. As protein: CASSRSWAASEKLFF.

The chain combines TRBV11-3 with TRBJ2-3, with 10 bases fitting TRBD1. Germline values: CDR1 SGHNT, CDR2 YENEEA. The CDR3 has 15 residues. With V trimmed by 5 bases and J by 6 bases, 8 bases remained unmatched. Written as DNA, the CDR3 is TGTGCCAGCAGCCCCCGGGACAGGGGTGGGGATACGCAGTATTTT. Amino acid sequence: CASSPRDRGGDTQYF.

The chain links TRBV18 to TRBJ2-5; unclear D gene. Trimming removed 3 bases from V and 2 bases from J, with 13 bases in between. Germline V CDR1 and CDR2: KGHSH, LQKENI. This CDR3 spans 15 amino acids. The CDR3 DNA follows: TGTGCCAGCTCACCGGGCGCCGTTCGGCAAGAGACCCAGTACTTC. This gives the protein CASSPGAVRQETQYF.

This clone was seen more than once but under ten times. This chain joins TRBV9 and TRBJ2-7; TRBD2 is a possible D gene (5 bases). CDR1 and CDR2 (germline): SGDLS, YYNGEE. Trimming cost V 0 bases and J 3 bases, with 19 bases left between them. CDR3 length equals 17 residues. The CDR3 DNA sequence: TGTGCCAGCAGCGTAGTTCCCCGTCTAGCTTACTACTACGAGCAGTACTTC. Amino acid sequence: CASSVVPRLAYYYEQYF.

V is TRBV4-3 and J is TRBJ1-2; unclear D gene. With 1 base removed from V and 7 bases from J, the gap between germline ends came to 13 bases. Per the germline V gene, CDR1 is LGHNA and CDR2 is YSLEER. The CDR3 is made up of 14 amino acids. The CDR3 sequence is CASSQAYSFSGYTF. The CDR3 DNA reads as TGCGCCAGCAGCCAAGCCTACAGTTTCTCTGGCTACACCTTC.

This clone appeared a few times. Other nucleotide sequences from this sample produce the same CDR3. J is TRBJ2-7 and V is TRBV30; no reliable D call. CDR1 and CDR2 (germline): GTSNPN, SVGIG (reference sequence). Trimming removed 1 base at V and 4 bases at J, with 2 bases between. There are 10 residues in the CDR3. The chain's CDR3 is CAWSDYEQYF. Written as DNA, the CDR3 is TGTGCCTGGAGTGATTACGAGCAGTACTTC.

CDR3 sequence: CASSSEGVGYTF. DNA for the CDR3: TGTGCCAGCAGCTCGGAAGGGGTTGGCTACACCTTC. The J gene is TRBJ1-2, the V gene TRBV6-5; D is possibly TRBD1 (5 bases). The CDR3 sequence is 12 residues long. Germline V gene data show CDR1 as MNHEY and CDR2 as SVGAGI. Trimming removed 6 bases at V and 7 bases at J, with 12 bases between.

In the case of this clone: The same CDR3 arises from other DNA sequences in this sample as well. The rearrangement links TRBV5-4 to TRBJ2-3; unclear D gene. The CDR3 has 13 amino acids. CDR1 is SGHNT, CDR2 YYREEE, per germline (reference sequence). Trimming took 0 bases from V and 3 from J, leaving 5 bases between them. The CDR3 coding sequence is TGTGCCAGCAGCTTGGGTGGGACAGATACGCAGTATTTT. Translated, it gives CASSLGGTDTQYF.

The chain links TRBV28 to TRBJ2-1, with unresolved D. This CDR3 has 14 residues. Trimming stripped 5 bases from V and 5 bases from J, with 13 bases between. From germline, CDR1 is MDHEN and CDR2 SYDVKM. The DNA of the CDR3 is TGTGCCAGCAGTCATGGGATTCGAGACAATGAGCAGTTCTTC. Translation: CASSHGIRDNEQFF.